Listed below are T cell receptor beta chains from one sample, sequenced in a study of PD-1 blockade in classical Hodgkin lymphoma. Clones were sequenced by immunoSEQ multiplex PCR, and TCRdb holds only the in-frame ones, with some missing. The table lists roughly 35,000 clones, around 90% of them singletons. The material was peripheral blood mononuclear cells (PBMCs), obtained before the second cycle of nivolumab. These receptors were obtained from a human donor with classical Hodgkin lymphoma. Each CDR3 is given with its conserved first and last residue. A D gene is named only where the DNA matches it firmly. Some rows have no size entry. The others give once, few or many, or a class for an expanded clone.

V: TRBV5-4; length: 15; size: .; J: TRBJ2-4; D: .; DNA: TGTGCCAGCAGCTTGGGGAATGTTGGCAAAAACATTCAGTACTTC; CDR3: CASSLGNVGKNIQYF
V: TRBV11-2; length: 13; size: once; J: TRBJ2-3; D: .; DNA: TGTGCCAGCAGCTTTCGAAGCACAGATACGCAGTATTTT; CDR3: CASSFRSTDTQYF
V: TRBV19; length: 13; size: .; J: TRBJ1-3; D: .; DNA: TGTGCCAGTAACGGGAACTCTGGAAACACCATATATTTT; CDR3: CASNGNSGNTIYF
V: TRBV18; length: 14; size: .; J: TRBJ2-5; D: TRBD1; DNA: TGTGCCAGCTCACCCTCGACAGGGCGGGAGACCCAGTACTTC; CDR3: CASSPSTGRETQYF
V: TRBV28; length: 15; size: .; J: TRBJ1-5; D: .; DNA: TGTGCCAGCAGTTTAGCGTGGATGGGCAATCAGCCCCAGCATTTT; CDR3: CASSLAWMGNQPQHF
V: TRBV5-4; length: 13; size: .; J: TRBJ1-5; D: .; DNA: TGTGCCAGCAGCGAGGGGGAGAATCAGCCCCAGCATTTT; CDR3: CASSEGENQPQHF
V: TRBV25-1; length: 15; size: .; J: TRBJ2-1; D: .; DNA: TGTGCCAGCAGTGACGGGGGTCTCAATGGGCATGAGCAGTTCTTC; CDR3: CASSDGGLNGHEQFF
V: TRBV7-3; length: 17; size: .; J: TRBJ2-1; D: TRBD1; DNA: TGTGCCAGCAGCCTCCTTCCGGGGACAGGGGGCCAAAATGAGCAGTTCTTC; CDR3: CASSLLPGTGGQNEQFF
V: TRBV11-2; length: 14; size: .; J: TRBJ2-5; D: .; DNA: TGTGCCAGCAGCTTATTTTCGGGACGGGAGACCCAGTACTTC; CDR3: CASSLFSGRETQYF
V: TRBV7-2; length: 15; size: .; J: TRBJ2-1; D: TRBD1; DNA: TGTGCCAGCAGCATTTGGGACAGGGTCTACAATGAGCAGTTCTTC; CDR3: CASSIWDRVYNEQFF
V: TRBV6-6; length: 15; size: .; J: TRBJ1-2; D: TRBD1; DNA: TGTGCCAGCAGTTCAGTGGACAGGGGGAACTATGGCTACACCTTC; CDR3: CASSSVDRGNYGYTF
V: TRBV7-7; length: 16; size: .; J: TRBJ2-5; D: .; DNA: TGTGCTAGCAGCTTAAAACGGGGGTCTTACCAAGAGACCCAGTACTTC; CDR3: CASSLKRGSYQETQYF
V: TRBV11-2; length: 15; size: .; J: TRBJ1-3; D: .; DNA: TGTGCCAGCAGCTTAGTTCCTTACTCTGGAAACACCATATATTTT; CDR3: CASSLVPYSGNTIYF
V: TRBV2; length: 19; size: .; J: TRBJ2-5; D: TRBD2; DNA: TGTGCCAGCAGCCAACTAGCGGGAGTCTCGGGGGGCGGCCAAGAGACCCAGTACTTC; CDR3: CASSQLAGVSGGGQETQYF
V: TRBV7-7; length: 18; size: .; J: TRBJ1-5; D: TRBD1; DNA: TGTGCTAGCAGCTTAGGTTCTTGTCAGGACAGGGTCAATCAGCCCCAGCATTTT; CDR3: CASSLGSCQDRVNQPQHF
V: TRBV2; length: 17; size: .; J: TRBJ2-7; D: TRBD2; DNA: TGTGCCAGCAGTGAAGGGAGGGGAGGACTAGCGGACTACGAGCAGTACTTC; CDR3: CASSEGRGGLADYEQYF
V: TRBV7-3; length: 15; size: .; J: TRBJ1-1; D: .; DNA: TGTGCCAGCAGCTTAGACATTTTAGGGAACACTGAAGCTTTCTTT; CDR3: CASSLDILGNTEAFF
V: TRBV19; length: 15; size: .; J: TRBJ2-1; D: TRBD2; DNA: TGTGCCAGTAGTCTCGGGACTAGCGACTACAATGAGCAGTTCTTC; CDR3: CASSLGTSDYNEQFF
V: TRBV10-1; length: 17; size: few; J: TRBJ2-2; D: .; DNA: TGCGCCAGCAGTGCCATCGGGTTGGGCGCGAACACCGGGGAGCTGTTTTTT; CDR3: CASSAIGLGANTGELFF
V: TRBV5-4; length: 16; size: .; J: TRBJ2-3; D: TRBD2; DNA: TGTGCCAGCAGCCGAACTAGCGGGAGTGGAACAGATACGCAGTATTTT; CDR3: CASSRTSGSGTDTQYF
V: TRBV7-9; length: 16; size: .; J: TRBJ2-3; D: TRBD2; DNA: TGTGCCAGCAGCCCCCCGGGACTAGCGGTTCCAGATACGCAGTATTTT; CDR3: CASSPPGLAVPDTQYF
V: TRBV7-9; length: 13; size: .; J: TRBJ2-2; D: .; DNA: TGTGCCAGCTTGGGTCCGGGTCATAGGGAGCTGTTTTTT; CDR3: CASLGPGHRELFF
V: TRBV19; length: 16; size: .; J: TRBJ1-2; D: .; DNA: TGTGCCAGTAGTATCTATGCGGGAACAGGGAACTATGGCTACACCTTC; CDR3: CASSIYAGTGNYGYTF
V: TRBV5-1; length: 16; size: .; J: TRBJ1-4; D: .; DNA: TGCGCCAGCAGCCTTTGGCTTGGCTCCCCCGGTGAAAAACTGTTTTTT; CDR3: CASSLWLGSPGEKLFF
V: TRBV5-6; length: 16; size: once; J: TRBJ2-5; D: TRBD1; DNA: TGTGCCAGCAGCCCCGCCGCCAGGGGGCGCCGAGAGACCCAGTACTTC; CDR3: CASSPAARGRRETQYF
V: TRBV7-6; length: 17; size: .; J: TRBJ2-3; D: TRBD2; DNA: TGTGCCAGTCTTCTTTTGGGGCTAGCGGGAGGCGGAGATACGCAGTATTTT; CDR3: CASLLLGLAGGGDTQYF